This T cell receptor beta chain derives from a study of blood T cell repertoires in COVID-19. About the study: Samples of COVID-19 (acute and convalescent) were obtained from the United States, Italy and Spain. From T cells, B-cell-depleted T cells, or PBMCs came the material, which was cDNA or gDNA.

Under the authors' procedure: Estimated nucleated cell counts came from reference gene primer amplification. The assay was immunoSEQ multiplex PCR, and TCRdb's table has in-frame clones only and misses some. V, J and clone size are those of that table, while D and trimming were read from the DNA. The sample yields tens of thousands of clones, 84% seen once. Germline values: CDR1 SGHTA, CDR2 FQGNSA. This CDR3 has 15 residues. J lost 5 bases, V lost 6 bases, and 8 bases had no gene match. Sequences were obtained from peripheral blood. This chain links TRBV7-2 with TRBJ1-4; the match to TRBD1 covers 8 bases. The source is a man in his fifties with acute or convalescent COVID-19. CDR3 nucleotide sequence: TGTGCCAGCAGGCCCGACAGGGGCGGAAATGAAAAACTGTTTTTT. Amino acids: CASRPDRGGNEKLFF.